Shown below are 24 T cell receptor beta chains from a single sample sequenced in a study of OX40 agonist ivuxolimab in advanced cancers. The table came from immunoSEQ multiplex PCR; TCRdb's copy has only in-frame clones and leaves some out. The sample lists 40,000 to 45,000 clones; about 88% were seen once. This specimen consisted of CD4+ or CD8+ T cells sorted from blood, obtained in a trial of the OX40 agonist ivuxolimab. The receptors derive from an adult with an advanced solid tumor such as melanoma, head and neck, liver or kidney cancer.

The rearrangement joins TRBV13 to TRBJ2-7; 7 nucleotides agree with TRBD1. The length of the CDR3 is 14 residues. The ends lost 0 bases at V and 3 bases at J; junction bases unmatched: 2. Germline lookup yields CDR1 PRHDT and CDR2 FYEKMQ (reference sequence). The CDR3 DNA reads TGTGCCAGCAGCTTAGGCCGGGACAGCTACGAGCAGTACTTC. Its translation: CASSLGRDSYEQYF.

The rearrangement joins TRBV9 to TRBJ2-2; 9 bases are a match to TRBD2. This CDR3 is 17 amino acids long. Germline V CDR1 and CDR2: SGDLS, YYNGEE. V shed 3 bases and J 2 bases; nucleotides not matched to a gene: 8. This CDR3 is CASSGSRTSVNTGELFF. As DNA, the CDR3 is TGTGCCAGCAGCGGCTCTAGGACTAGCGTCAACACCGGGGAGCTGTTTTTT.

By sample share, this clone is medium-sized. This chain connects TRBV6-7 to TRBJ1-2; D call uncertain. TRBV6-7 is reported as an ORF; its role is uncertain. With 10 bases removed from V and 4 bases from J, the gap between germline ends came to 13 bases. The CDR3 loop spans 12 amino acids. The CDR3 DNA reads as TGTGCCATCCCGACCGAAGTCTATGGCTACACCTTC. As protein: CAIPTEVYGYTF.

The rearrangement joins TRBV7-9 to TRBJ1-3; TRBD1 is a possible D gene (6 bases). Trimming pared 6 bases from V and 0 bases from J, leaving 15 bases between. The CDR3 contains 16 residues. Germline CDR1 reads SEHNR; CDR2 reads FQNEAQ (reference sequence). CDR3 bases: TGTGCCAGCAGTACCGGGAGGGGGAGCTCTGGAAACACCATATATTTT. Amino acid sequence: CASSTGRGSSGNTIYF.

CDR3: CASSLSIGTGVNYEQYF. The CDR3, as DNA: TGTGCCAGCAGTTTATCGATTGGGACAGGGGTGAACTACGAGCAGTACTTC. J is TRBJ2-7 and V is TRBV27; TRBD1 matches at 10 bases. CDR1 and CDR2 (germline): MNHEY, SMNVEV (reference sequence). This CDR3 contains 17 residues. Trimming removed 0 bases from V and 3 bases from J; junction bases left unmatched: 8.

J is TRBJ2-1 and V is TRBV6-1; TRBD1 agrees at 10 bases. Germline assignment: CDR1 MNHNS and CDR2 SASEGT. V trimming: 6 bases; J trimming: 2 bases; junction bases outside the gene matches: 4. This CDR3 contains 15 residues. CDR3 loop: CASSPTGGPYNEQFF. As DNA, the CDR3 is TGTGCCAGCAGCCCGACAGGGGGCCCCTACAATGAGCAGTTCTTC.

This clone is labeled medium-sized. At the DNA level, this CDR3 is encoded by other sequences in the same sample as well. V and J are TRBV9 and TRBJ1-1, with a possible D match to TRBD1 (5 bases). Germline CDR1 reads SGDLS; CDR2 reads YYNGEE. CDR3 size: 14 residues. Trimming shortened V by 0 bases and J by 1 base, and 7 bases separated the two germline ends. The CDR3 is CASSVEGTNTEAFF. CDR3 nucleotides: TGTGCCAGCAGCGTAGAAGGGACGAACACTGAAGCTTTCTTT.

This clone was observed a handful of times. This rearrangement joins TRBV7-9 to TRBJ2-1; D perhaps matches TRBD1 (7 bases). V dropped 5 bases and J dropped 6 bases, with 17 bases sitting between them. Germline-derived CDR1 and CDR2 are SEHNR and FQNEAQ (reference sequence). The CDR3 has 15 residues. The CDR3: CASSPRPGGTNEQFF. DNA for the CDR3: TGTGCCAGCAGCCCCCGGCCAGGGGGGACCAATGAGCAGTTCTTC.

The chain carries TRBV11-3 and TRBJ2-4, with 9 nucleotides matching TRBD2. The CDR3 has 14 residues. Germline CDR1 reads SGHNT; CDR2 reads YENEEA. With V trimmed by 3 bases and J by 5 bases, 2 bases remained unmatched. CDR3 DNA sequence: TGTGCCAGCAGCTTGCGGGAGGGGGAAAACATTCAGTACTTC. Protein sequence: CASSLREGENIQYF.

This clone occurred once. The genes are TRBV27 and TRBJ2-5; 7 bases line up with TRBD2. Germline V gives CDR1 MNHEY, CDR2 SMNVEV (reference sequence). The CDR3 has 13 residues. V dropped 4 bases and J dropped 4; count of bases not matched to a gene: 3. This chain's CDR3 is CASSWGGGETQYF. The CDR3, as DNA: TGTGCCAGCAGTTGGGGGGGAGGAGAGACCCAGTACTTC.

The chain joins TRBV19 to TRBJ2-7, with TRBD1 matching over 11 bases. After removal of 7 bases from V and 4 bases from J, the junction contained 6 bases not matched to a gene. Germline-derived CDR1 and CDR2 are LNHDA and SQIVND (reference sequence). The CDR3 totals 14 residues. CDR3 sequence (DNA): TGTGCCAGTACCCCCGGGACAGGGGGGTACGAGCAGTACTTC. Translating it yields CASTPGTGGYEQYF.

The chain is built from TRBV6-6 and TRBJ1-6; 7 bases line up with TRBD1. CDR1 is MNHNY, CDR2 SVGAGI, per germline (reference sequence). After removal of 2 bases from V and 7 bases from J, the junction contained 8 bases not matched to a gene. The CDR3 is made up of 16 amino acids. CDR3 DNA sequence: TGTGCCAGCAGTTACCCCAAGGGGGCGCAGAATTCACCCCTCCACTTT. This codes for CASSYPKGAQNSPLHF.

The chain has TRBV4-1 and TRBJ2-7; D is ambiguous. Trimming took off 3 bases at V and 0 bases at J, with 9 bases between the two ends. The germline gives CDR1 MGHRA, CDR2 YSYEKL. This CDR3 spans 14 amino acids. In DNA, the CDR3 is TGCGCCAGCAGCCATGGCGGCCTCTCCTACGAGCAGTACTTC. This sequence encodes CASSHGGLSYEQYF.

The sample holds a few counts of this clone. The rearrangement joins TRBV2 to TRBJ1-1; no firm D call. V gave up 6 bases and J gave up 4 bases, with 6 bases separating them. The CDR3 loop spans 11 amino acids. Germline CDR1 and CDR2: SNHLY and FYNNEI. The CDR3: CASRASTEAFF. The CDR3 coding sequence is TGTGCCAGCAGGGCCAGCACTGAAGCTTTCTTT.

In this sample, this clone turned up once. The rearrangement uses TRBV19 and TRBJ2-7; 9 nucleotides align to TRBD2. There are 15 residues in the CDR3. Unmatched junction bases numbered 10, after V lost 8 bases and J lost 2 bases. CDR1 is LNHDA and CDR2 is SQIVND in the germline V gene (reference sequence). The CDR3 region is CASGPGVAGAYEQYF. The DNA for the CDR3 is TGTGCCAGTGGCCCCGGAGTAGCGGGGGCCTACGAGCAGTACTTC.

The chain uses TRBV27 and TRBJ2-3; 10 nucleotides line up with TRBD2. V shed 3 bases, J shed 5 bases, and the junction held 5 bases outside the gene matches. In germline, CDR1 is MNHEY, CDR2 SMNVEV (reference sequence). The CDR3 has 15 residues. The CDR3 reads CASSLFPSGRDTQYF. The CDR3 DNA sequence: TGTGCCAGCAGTTTGTTCCCTAGCGGGAGAGATACGCAGTATTTT.

The chain joins TRBV4-1 to TRBJ1-3; 9 nucleotides match TRBD1. The CDR3 totals 17 residues. J lost 4 bases, V lost 3 bases, and 10 bases had no gene match. In germline, CDR1 is MGHRA, CDR2 YSYEKL. The CDR3: CASSQVYRGPRGNTIYF. CDR3 nucleotides: TGCGCCAGCAGCCAGGTTTACAGGGGGCCGAGAGGAAACACCATATATTTT.

The chain links TRBV9 to TRBJ2-5, with D perhaps matching TRBD2 (5 bases). Trimming removed 0 bases at V and 6 bases at J, with 12 bases between. Germline CDR1 SGDLS, CDR2 YYNGEE. The CDR3 runs to 14 residues. DNA for the CDR3: TGTGCCAGCAGCGTAGAAGGTAGCGCGAAGACCCAGTACTTC. This encodes CASSVEGSAKTQYF.

The chain couples TRBV7-9 to TRBJ2-7; D perhaps matches TRBD2 (5 bases). Germline CDR1 reads SEHNR; CDR2 reads FQNEAQ (reference sequence). The ends were cut back, 5 bases at V and 6 bases at J, with 14 bases in the middle. The CDR3 has 13 residues. CDR3 loop: CASSLARELEQYF. DNA of the CDR3: TGTGCCAGCAGCCTCGCCCGGGAACTCGAGCAGTACTTC.

The V gene is TRBV4-1, the J gene TRBJ1-4; D uncertain. Germline CDR1 is MGHRA and CDR2 is YSYEKL. V was clipped by 1 base and J by 4 bases, with 7 bases between them. The CDR3 loop spans 14 amino acids. For the CDR3, the DNA is TGCGCCAGCAGCCAAGGGACCGGTAATGAAAAACTGTTTTTT. This encodes CASSQGTGNEKLFF.

The rearrangement joins TRBV11-1 to TRBJ2-5; 8 nucleotides align to TRBD1. CDR3 length: 14 amino acids. The V gene's germline CDR1 is SGHAT and CDR2 FQDESV (reference sequence). Germline trimming cut 4 bases from V and 5 bases from J; bases unmatched to any gene: 6. CDR3 bases: TGTGCCAGCAGCTCCGGACAGGGTCGGGAGACCCAGTACTTC. This codes for CASSSGQGRETQYF.

The rearrangement joins TRBV6-4 to TRBJ2-3; 10 bases are shared with TRBD2. CDR3 length: 16 residues. Germline assignment: CDR1 MRHNA and CDR2 SNTAGT. After removal of 5 bases from V and 3 bases from J, the junction contained 8 bases not matched to a gene. The CDR3 coding sequence is TGTGCCAGCAGTAAGTCGGCTAGCGGGGGAACAGATACGCAGTATTTT. Its protein is CASSKSASGGTDTQYF.

This sequence joins TRBV2 and TRBJ2-2, with D perhaps matching TRBD1 (5 bases). CDR3 size: 14 residues. CDR1 is SNHLY and CDR2 is FYNNEI in the germline V gene. V lost 8 bases, J lost 4 bases, and 14 bases lay in between. The CDR3 coding sequence is TGTGCCAGCTCGCACAGGATTGGCACCGGGGAGCTGTTTTTT. As protein: CASSHRIGTGELFF.

The chain employs TRBV7-2 and TRBJ2-7, with D unresolved. The CDR3 extends over 12 amino acids. V dropped 1 base and J dropped 3 bases, with 4 bases sitting between them. Germline CDR1 reads SGHTA; CDR2 reads FQGNSA. The CDR3 loop is CASSLGYYEQYF. The CDR3 DNA reads TGTGCCAGCAGCTTAGGCTACTACGAGCAGTACTTC.